This paragraph covers one TCR beta chain sequence. A far larger clone is only one base removed, so a read error is likely. The entry originates in a study of low-dose radiotherapy and immunotherapy resistance in tumors. Study at large: Each two-week cycle included intravenous cyclophosphamide 200 mg/m2, given one day before radiation and immunotherapy.

Described time point: before trial treatment. First-strand cDNA relied on TRAV- and TRBV-specific primers spanning alpha and beta chains. Using a constant-region primer together with a V-primer adapter, TCRs were subjected to 20 PCR cycles of amplification. Via MiXCR, TCRdb re-called the reads, giving one row per CDR3 protein. This repertoire shows approximately 89,000 distinct CDR3 sequences, 15% to 20% found once; its top ten account for 5.9%. The CDR3 runs to 14 residues. Germline-derived CDR1 and CDR2 are KGHSH and LQKENI. With V trimmed by 8 bases and J by 4 bases, 8 bases remained unmatched. The sequences come from PBMCs, collected before treatment. The receptor's source is a male donor with prostate cancer. J is TRBJ2-1 and V is TRBV18, with TRBD1 matching over 7 bases. The CDR3: CASIVGTVYNEQFF. The CDR3, as DNA: TGTGCCAGCATCGTAGGGACAGTTTACAATGAGCAGTTCTTC.